This T cell receptor (beta chain) originates from a study of blood T cell repertoires in COVID-19. Study summary: COVID-19 samples from acute and convalescent phases originated in the United States, Italy and Spain.

The authors' processing: Reference gene primer amplification gave nucleated cell count estimates. Only in-frame clones appear in the TCRdb table, and some are missing; sequencing was by immunoSEQ multiplex PCR. V and J calls and clone size are those listed in that table; D and trimming were worked out from the DNA. This sample has tens of thousands of clones; about 82% occur once, and the top ten carry 5.3%. V lost 4 bases, J lost 8 bases, and 8 bases stayed unmatched. The length of the CDR3 is 14 residues. In germline, CDR1 is MNHEY, CDR2 SMNVEV (reference sequence). The source is a man in his 70s with acute or convalescent COVID-19. This chain connects TRBV27 to TRBJ2-1; 7 bases are a match to TRBD1. The sequencing sample was made of peripheral blood. The CDR3 DNA is TGTGCCAGCAGTTGGGACAGTCGAAAACATGAGCAGTTCTTC. It specifies CASSWDSRKHEQFF.